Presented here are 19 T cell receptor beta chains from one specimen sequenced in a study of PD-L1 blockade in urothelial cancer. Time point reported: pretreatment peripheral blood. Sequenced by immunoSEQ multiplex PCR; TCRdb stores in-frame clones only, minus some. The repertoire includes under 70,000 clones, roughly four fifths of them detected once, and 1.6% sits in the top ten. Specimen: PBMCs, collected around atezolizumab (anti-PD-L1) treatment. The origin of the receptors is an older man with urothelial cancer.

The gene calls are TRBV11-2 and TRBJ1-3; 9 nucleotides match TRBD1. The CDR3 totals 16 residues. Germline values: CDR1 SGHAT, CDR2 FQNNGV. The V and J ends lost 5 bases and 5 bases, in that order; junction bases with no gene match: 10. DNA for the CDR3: TGTGCCAGCAGCGACAGGGGGGATATACGGAGAAACACCATATATTTT. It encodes CASSDRGDIRRNTIYF.

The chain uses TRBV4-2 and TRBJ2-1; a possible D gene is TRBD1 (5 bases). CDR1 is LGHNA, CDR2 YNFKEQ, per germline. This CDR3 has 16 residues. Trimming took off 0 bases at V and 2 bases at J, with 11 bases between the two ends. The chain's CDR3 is CASSQDGATTYNEQFF. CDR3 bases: TGTGCCAGCAGCCAAGATGGGGCCACCACCTACAATGAGCAGTTCTTC.

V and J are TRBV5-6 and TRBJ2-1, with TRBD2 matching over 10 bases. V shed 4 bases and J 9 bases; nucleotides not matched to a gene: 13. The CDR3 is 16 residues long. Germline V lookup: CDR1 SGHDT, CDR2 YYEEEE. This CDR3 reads CASSPHSSGRWGEQFF. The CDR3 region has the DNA TGTGCCAGCAGCCCCCACTCTAGCGGGAGATGGGGTGAGCAGTTCTTC.

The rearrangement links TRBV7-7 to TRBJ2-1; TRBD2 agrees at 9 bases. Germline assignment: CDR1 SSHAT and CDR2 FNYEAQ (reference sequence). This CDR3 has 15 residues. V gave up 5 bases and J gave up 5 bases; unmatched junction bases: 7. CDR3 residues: CASSPGLATDNEQFF. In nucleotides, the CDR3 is TGTGCCAGCAGCCCCGGACTAGCGACCGACAATGAGCAGTTCTTC. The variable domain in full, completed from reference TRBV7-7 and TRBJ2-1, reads GAGVSQSPRYKVTKRGQDVTLRCDPISSHATLYWYQQALGQGPEFLTYFNYEAQPDKSGLPSDRFSAERPEGSISTLTIQRTEQRDSAMYRCASSPGLATDNEQFFGPGTRLTVL.

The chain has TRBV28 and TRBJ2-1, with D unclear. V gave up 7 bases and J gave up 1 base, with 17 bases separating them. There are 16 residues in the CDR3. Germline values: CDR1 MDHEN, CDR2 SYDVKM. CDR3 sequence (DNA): TGTGCCAGCACCTTATCTTACGACTGGTCCTACAATGAGCAGTTCTTC. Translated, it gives CASTLSYDWSYNEQFF.

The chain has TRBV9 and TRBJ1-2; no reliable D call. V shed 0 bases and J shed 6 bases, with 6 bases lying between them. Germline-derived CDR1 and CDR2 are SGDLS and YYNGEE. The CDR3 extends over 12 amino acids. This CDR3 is CASSVGANGYTF. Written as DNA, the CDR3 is TGTGCCAGCAGCGTAGGCGCAAATGGCTACACCTTC.

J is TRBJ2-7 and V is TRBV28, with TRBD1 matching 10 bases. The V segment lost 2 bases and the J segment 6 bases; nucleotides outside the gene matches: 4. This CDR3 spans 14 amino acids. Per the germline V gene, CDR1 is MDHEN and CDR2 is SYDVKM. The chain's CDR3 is CASSLTGTGAEQYF. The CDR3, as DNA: TGTGCCAGCAGTTTAACCGGGACAGGGGCCGAGCAGTACTTC.

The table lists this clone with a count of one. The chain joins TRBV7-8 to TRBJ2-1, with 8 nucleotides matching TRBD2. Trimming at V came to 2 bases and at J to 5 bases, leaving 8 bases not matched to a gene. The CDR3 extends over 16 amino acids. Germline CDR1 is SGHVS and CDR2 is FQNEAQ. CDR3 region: CASSLLTSGSHNEQFF. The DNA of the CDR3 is TGTGCCAGCAGCTTACTCACTAGCGGCAGCCACAATGAGCAGTTCTTC.

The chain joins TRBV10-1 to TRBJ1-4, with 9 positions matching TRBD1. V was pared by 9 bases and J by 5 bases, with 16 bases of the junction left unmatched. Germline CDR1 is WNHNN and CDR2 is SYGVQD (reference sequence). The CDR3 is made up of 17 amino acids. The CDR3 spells CARPGQGPNYLNEKLFF. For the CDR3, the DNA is TGCGCCAGGCCGGGACAGGGTCCCAACTATTTAAATGAAAAACTGTTTTTT.

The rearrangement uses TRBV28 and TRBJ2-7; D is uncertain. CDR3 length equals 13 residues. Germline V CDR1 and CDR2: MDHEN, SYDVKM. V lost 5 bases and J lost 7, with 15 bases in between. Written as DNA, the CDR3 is TGTGCCAGCAGTCTTGGCGGTTTTTGGGAGCAGTACTTC. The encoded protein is CASSLGGFWEQYF.

The CDR3 sequence is CASSSTGTNPYEQYF. The CDR3 coding sequence is TGTGCCAGCAGTTCGACCGGGACTAACCCCTACGAGCAGTACTTC. This chain links TRBV27 with TRBJ2-7; 7 nucleotides match TRBD2. CDR3 size: 15 residues. Trimming cost V 4 bases and J 2 bases; bases outside gene matches: 8. Germline V gene sequence: CDR1 MNHEY, CDR2 SMNVEV (reference sequence).

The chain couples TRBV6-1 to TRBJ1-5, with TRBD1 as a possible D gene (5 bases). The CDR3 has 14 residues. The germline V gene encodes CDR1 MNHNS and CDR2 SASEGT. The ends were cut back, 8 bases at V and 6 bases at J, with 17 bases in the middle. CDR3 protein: CASRRNSGGQPQHF. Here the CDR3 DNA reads TGTGCCAGCCGAAGGAACAGCGGGGGTCAGCCCCAGCATTTT.

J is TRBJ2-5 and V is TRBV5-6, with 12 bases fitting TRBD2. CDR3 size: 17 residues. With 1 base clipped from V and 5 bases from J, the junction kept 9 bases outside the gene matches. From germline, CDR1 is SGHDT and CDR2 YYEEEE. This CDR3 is CASSLKLAGGGGETQYF. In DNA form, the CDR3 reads TGTGCCAGCAGCTTGAAACTAGCGGGAGGAGGGGGGGAGACCCAGTACTTC.

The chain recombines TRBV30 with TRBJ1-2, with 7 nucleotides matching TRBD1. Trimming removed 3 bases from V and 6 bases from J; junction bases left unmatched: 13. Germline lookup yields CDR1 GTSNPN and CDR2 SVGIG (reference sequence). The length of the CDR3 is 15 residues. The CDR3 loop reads CAWRPDQGGIDGYTF. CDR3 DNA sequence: TGTGCCTGGAGACCCGACCAGGGGGGCATAGATGGCTACACCTTC.

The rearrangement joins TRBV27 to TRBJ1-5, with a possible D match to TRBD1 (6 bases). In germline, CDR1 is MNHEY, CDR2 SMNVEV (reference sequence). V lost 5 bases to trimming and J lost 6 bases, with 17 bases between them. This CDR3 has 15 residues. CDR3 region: CASSPFRDTVQPQHF. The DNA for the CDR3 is TGTGCCAGCAGTCCGTTCCGGGACACAGTTCAGCCCCAGCATTTT.

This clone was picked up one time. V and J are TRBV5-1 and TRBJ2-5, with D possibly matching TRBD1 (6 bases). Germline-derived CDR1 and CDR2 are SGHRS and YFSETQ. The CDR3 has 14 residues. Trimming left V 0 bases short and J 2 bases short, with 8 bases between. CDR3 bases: TGCGCCAGCAGCTTGGGTAGGGGGCAAGAGACCCAGTACTTC. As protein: CASSLGRGQETQYF.

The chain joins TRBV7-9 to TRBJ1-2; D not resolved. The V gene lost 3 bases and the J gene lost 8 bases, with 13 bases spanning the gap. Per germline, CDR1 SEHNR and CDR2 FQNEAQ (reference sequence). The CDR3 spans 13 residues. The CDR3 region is CASSLAGIGGYTF. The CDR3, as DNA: TGTGCCAGCAGCTTGGCGGGGATTGGGGGCTACACCTTC.

As DNA, the CDR3 is TGCGCCACCTCATTTAAAGATCAGGGTGGGGAGCTGTTTTTT. Translated, it gives CATSFKDQGGELFF. The chain carries TRBV5-1 and TRBJ2-2; D is possibly TRBD1 (5 bases). CDR1 and CDR2 (germline): SGHRS, YFSETQ. CDR3 length equals 14 residues. V gave up 9 bases and J gave up 8 bases, with 20 bases separating them.

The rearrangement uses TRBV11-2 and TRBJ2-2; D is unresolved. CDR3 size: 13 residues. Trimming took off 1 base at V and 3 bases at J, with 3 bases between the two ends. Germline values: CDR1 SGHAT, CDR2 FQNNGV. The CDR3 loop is CASSLGDTGELFF. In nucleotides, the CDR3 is TGTGCCAGCAGCTTAGGAGACACCGGGGAGCTGTTTTTT.